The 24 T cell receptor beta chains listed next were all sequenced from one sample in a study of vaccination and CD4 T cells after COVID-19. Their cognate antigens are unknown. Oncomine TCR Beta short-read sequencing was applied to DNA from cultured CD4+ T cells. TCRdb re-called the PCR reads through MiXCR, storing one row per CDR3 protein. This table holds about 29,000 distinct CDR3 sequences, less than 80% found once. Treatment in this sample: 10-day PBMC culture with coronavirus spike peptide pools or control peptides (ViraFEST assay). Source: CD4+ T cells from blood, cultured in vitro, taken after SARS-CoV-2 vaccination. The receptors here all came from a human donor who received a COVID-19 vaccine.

CDR3 nucleotides: TGTGCCAGCTCACCCACGGGAAAGGGCGTTGGGCAAATACTGAACACTGAAGCTTTCTTT. Translated: CASSPTGKGVGQILNTEAFF. The chain has TRBV18 and TRBJ1-1; D gene ambiguous. Between the trimmed V and J ends, which lost 3 bases and 0 bases, there was a span of 26 bases. Germline loops: CDR1 KGHSH, CDR2 LQKENI. The CDR3 spans 20 residues.

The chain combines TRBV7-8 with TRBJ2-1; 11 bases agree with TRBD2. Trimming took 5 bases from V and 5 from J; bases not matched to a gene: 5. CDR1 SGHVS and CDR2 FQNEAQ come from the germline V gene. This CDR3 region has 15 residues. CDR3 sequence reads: CASSPTSGGNNEQFF. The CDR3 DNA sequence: TGTGCCAGCAGCCCAACTAGCGGGGGTAACAATGAGCAGTTCTTC.

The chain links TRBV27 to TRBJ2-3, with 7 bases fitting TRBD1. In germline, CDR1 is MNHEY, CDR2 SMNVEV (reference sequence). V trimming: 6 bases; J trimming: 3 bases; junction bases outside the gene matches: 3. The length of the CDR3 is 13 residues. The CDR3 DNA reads TGTGCCAGCAGGATACAGGGGACAGATACGCAGTATTTT. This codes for CASRIQGTDTQYF.

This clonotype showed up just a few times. In DNA form, the CDR3 reads TGCAGTGCTAGGAGCGGGGGGTTAGAGACCCAGTACTTC. Residues: CSARSGGLETQYF. The rearrangement links TRBV20-1 to TRBJ2-5; 9 bases are shared with TRBD2. Germline CDR1 and CDR2: DFQATT and SNEGSKA (reference sequence). With 3 bases clipped from V and 4 bases from J, the junction kept 3 bases outside the gene matches. The CDR3 is 13 residues long.

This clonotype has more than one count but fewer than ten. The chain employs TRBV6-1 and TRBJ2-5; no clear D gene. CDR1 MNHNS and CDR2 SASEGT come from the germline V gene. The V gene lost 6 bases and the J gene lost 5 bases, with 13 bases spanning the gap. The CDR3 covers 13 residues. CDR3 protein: CASSPNLGETQYF. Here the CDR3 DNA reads TGTGCCAGCAGCCCCAACCTCGGGGAGACCCAGTACTTC.

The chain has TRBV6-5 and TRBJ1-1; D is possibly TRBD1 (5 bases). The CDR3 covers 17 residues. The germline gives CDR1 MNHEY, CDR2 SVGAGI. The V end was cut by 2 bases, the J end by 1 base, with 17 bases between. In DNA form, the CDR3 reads TGTGCCAGCAGTTACCACACTACGGGGACGAGGAACACTGAAGCTTTCTTT. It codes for CASSYHTTGTRNTEAFF.

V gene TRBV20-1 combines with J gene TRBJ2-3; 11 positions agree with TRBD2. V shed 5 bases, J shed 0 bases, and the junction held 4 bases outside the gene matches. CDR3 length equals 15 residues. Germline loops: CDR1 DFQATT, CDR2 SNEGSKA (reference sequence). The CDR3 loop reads CSARRLAGSTDTQYF. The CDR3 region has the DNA TGCAGTGCTCGCCGACTAGCGGGAAGCACAGATACGCAGTATTTT.

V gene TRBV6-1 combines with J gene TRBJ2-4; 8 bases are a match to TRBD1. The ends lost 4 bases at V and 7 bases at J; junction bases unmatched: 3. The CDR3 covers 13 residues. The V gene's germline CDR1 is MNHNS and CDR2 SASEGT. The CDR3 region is CASSARDRNIQYF. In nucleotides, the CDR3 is TGTGCCAGCAGTGCCCGGGACAGGAACATTCAGTACTTC.

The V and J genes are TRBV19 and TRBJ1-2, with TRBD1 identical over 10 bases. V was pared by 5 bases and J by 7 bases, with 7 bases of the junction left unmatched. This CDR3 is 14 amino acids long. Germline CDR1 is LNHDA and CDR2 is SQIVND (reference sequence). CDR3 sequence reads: CASSLGQGRSGYTF. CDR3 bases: TGTGCCAGTAGTCTGGGACAGGGGAGGTCTGGCTACACCTTC.

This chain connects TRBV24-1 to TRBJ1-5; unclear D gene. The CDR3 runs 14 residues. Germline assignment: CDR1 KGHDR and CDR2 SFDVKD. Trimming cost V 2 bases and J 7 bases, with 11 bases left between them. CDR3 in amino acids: CATSDYGRVQPQHF. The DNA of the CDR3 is TGTGCCACCAGTGATTACGGGAGGGTCCAGCCCCAGCATTTT.

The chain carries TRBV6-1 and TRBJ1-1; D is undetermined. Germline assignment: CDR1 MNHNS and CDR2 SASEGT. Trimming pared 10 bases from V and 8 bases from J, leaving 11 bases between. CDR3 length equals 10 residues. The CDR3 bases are TGTGCCACTACCGACCGGGAAGCTTTCTTT. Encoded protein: CATTDREAFF.

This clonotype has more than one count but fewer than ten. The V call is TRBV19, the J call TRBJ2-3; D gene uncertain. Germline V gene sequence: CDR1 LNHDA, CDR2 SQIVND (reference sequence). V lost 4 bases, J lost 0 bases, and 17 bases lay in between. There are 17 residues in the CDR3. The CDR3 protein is CASSTRRGMTSTDTQYF. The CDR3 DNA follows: TGTGCCAGTAGTACCCGGAGAGGTATGACTAGCACAGATACGCAGTATTTT.

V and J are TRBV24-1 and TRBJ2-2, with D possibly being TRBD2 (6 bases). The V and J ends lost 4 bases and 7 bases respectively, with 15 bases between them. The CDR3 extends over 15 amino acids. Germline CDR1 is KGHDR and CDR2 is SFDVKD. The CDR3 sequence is CATSEPSGSSGELFF. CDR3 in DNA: TGTGCCACCAGTGAGCCGAGCGGGTCCAGCGGGGAGCTGTTTTTT.

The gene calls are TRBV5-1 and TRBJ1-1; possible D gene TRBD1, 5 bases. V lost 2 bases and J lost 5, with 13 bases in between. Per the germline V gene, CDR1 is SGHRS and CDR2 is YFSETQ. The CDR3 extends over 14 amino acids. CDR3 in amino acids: CASSLQTGQTEAFF. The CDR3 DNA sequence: TGCGCCAGCAGCTTACAAACAGGTCAGACTGAAGCTTTCTTT.

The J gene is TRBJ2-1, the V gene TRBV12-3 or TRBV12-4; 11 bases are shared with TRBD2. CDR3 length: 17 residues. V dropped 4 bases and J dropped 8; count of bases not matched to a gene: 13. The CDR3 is CASSSLPRLAGSDEQFF. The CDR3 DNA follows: TGTGCCAGCAGTTCCCTACCCCGACTAGCGGGGAGCGATGAGCAGTTCTTC.

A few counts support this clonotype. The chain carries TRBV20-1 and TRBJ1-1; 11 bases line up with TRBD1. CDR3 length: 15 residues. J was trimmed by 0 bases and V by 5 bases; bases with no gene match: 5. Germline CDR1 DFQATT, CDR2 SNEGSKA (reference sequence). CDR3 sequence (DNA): TGCAGTGCTGGCCGGGACAGGGGGATGAACACTGAAGCTTTCTTT. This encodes CSAGRDRGMNTEAFF.

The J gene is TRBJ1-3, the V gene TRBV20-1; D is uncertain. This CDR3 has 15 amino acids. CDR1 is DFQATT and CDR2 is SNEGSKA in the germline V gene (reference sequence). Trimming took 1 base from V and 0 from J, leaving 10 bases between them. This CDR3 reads CSARVASSSGNTIYF. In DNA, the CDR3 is TGCAGTGCTAGAGTCGCTTCGAGCTCTGGAAACACCATATATTTT.

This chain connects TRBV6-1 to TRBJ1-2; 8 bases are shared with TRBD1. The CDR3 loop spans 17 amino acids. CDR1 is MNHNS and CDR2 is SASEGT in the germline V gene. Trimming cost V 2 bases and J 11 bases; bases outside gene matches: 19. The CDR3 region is CASSESDRASAPGGYTF. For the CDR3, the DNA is TGTGCCAGCAGTGAATCGGACAGGGCCAGCGCCCCGGGAGGTTACACCTTC.

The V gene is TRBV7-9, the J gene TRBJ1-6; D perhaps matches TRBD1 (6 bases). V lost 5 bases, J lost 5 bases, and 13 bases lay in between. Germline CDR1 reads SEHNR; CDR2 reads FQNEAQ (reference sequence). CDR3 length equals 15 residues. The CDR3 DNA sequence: TGTGCCAGCAGCCCAGGGGCACCCAATAATTCACCCCTCCACTTT. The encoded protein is CASSPGAPNNSPLHF.

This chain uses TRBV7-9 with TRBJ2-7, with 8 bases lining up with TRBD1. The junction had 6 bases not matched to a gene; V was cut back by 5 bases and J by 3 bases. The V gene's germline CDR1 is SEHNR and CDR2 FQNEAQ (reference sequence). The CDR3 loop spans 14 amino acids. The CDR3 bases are TGTGCCAGCAGCCGCGGACAGGGTAACTACGAGCAGTACTTC. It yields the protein CASSRGQGNYEQYF.

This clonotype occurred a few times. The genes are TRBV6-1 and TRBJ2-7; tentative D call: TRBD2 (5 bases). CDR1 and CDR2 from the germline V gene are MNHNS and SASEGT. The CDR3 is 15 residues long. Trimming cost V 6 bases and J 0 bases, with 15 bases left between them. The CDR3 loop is CASSPIGKSSYEQYF. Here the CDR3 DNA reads TGTGCCAGCAGCCCCATCGGGAAGAGCTCCTACGAGCAGTACTTC.

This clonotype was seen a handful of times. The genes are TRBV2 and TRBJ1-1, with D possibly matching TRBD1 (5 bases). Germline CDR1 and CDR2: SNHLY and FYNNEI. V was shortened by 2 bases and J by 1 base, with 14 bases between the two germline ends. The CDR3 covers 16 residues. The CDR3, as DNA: TGTGCCAGCAGTGAAACTTTTTGGGACCCGAACACTGAAGCTTTCTTT. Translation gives CASSETFWDPNTEAFF.

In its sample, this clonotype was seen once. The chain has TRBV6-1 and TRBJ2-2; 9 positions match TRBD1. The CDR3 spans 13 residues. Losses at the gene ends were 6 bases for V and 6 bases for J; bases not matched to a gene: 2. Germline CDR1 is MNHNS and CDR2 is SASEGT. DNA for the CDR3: TGTGCCAGCAGAAGACAGGGGGCCGGGGAGCTGTTTTTT. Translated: CASRRQGAGELFF.

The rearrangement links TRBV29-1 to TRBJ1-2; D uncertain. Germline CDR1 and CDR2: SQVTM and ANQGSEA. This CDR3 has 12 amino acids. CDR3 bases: TGCAGTGTACTGGAGGGCAGCTATGGCTACACCTTC. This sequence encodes CSVLEGSYGYTF.